The 13 T cell receptor beta chains listed next were all sequenced from one sample in a study of blood T cells in healthy people across ages. The second PCR ran about 6 to 11 cycles with a sample-barcoded 5' primer and J-beta primers. TCRdb called the 5' RACE reads again in MiXCR, with one record for every CDR3 protein. The sample shows 380,000 or so distinct CDR3 sequences, about 52% of them seen only once. Source material: blood. Source of these receptors: a man aged 60-69 years in good health.

V gene TRBV11-3 combines with J gene TRBJ2-1, with TRBD1 identical over 8 bases. The CDR3 spans 13 residues. Trimming at V came to 3 bases and at J to 12 bases, leaving 7 bases not matched to a gene. Germline V gene data show CDR1 as SGHNT and CDR2 as YENEEA. The CDR3 bases are TGTGCCAGCAGCTTGAGGGGAGGACAGGGGCAGTTCTTC. Translated, it gives CASSLRGGQGQFF.

This rearrangement joins TRBV5-4 to TRBJ2-7, with D possibly being TRBD1 (5 bases). V dropped 4 bases and J dropped 2 bases, with 16 bases sitting between them. Germline CDR1 SGHNT, CDR2 YYREEE (reference sequence). The CDR3 consists of 15 residues. The CDR3 region is CASSTWGSGTYEQYF. As DNA, the CDR3 is TGTGCCAGCAGCACCTGGGGCAGTGGAACCTACGAGCAGTACTTC.

This clonotype was seen repeatedly, ten times or more. The chain couples TRBV7-2 to TRBJ1-1, with 7 bases lining up with TRBD1. Germline loops: CDR1 SGHTA, CDR2 FQGNSA. Germline trimming cut 2 bases from V and 10 bases from J; bases unmatched to any gene: 7. The CDR3 sequence is 13 residues long. CDR3: CASSLLTGRLAFF. The CDR3 DNA reads as TGTGCCAGCAGCTTATTGACAGGGCGGTTAGCTTTCTTT.

A remark on this clonotype: This may be a read error, as it is one base from a much larger clone. V is TRBV29-1 and J is TRBJ2-3, with TRBD1 matching 8 bases. Germline V gene data show CDR1 as SQVTM and CDR2 as ANQGSEA. The length of the CDR3 is 12 residues. The CDR3 nucleotides read TGCAGTGACAGGGGTAGCACAGATACGCAGTATTTT. It translates to CSDRGSTDTQYF.

This clonotype was recorded at least ten times. The chain couples TRBV20-1 to TRBJ2-3; 10 bases fit TRBD2. With V trimmed by 6 bases and J by 2 bases, 8 bases remained unmatched. The CDR3 extends over 15 amino acids. Germline CDR1 is DFQATT and CDR2 is SNEGSKA (reference sequence). This chain's CDR3 is CSARTGTSDTDTQYF. The CDR3 DNA is TGCAGTGCGAGAACCGGGACTAGCGACACAGATACGCAGTATTTT.

The chain is built from TRBV12-3 or TRBV12-4 and TRBJ2-7; D is possibly TRBD1 (6 bases). The CDR3 contains 20 residues. Trimming removed 0 bases from V and 2 bases from J, with 26 bases in between. The CDR3 here is CASSLANGPGNRARAYEQYF. CDR3 DNA sequence: TGTGCCAGCAGTTTAGCTAACGGCCCGGGGAACAGGGCGAGAGCCTACGAGCAGTACTTC.

V usage is TRBV6-2 or TRBV6-3 and J usage is TRBJ2-2; 7 positions agree with TRBD1. After removal of 0 bases from V and 3 bases from J, the junction contained 1 base not matched to a gene. CDR1 and CDR2 (germline): MNHEY, SVGEGT. This CDR3 is 15 amino acids long. CDR3 sequence (DNA): TGTGCCAGCAGTTACTCCGACAGGGACACCGGGGAGCTGTTTTTT. Its translation: CASSYSDRDTGELFF.

This clonotype was counted a few times. The chain joins TRBV20-1 to TRBJ2-1, with D unclear. The CDR3 is 12 residues long. V was trimmed by 4 bases and J by 5 bases, leaving 9 bases between them. Germline CDR1 is DFQATT and CDR2 is SNEGSKA (reference sequence). For the CDR3, the DNA is TGCAGTGCTATGACACTTCACAATGAGCAGTTCTTC. It translates to CSAMTLHNEQFF.

The chain uses TRBV7-2 and TRBJ2-1; D could derive from TRBD1 or TRBD2 (6 bases each). Germline-derived CDR1 and CDR2 are SGHTA and FQGNSA. The V end was cut by 5 bases, the J end by 6 bases, with 17 bases between. This CDR3 has 15 residues. The CDR3 region has the DNA TGTGCCAGCAGCCGGGGGCGTGGGAGACTCAATGAGCAGTTCTTC. Its translation is CASSRGRGRLNEQFF.

This chain joins TRBV5-5 and TRBJ1-4; D gene ambiguous. This CDR3 contains 13 residues. Trimming pared 4 bases from V and 4 bases from J, leaving 8 bases between. Germline V gene data show CDR1 as SGHKS and CDR2 as YYEKEE (reference sequence). The CDR3 DNA reads TGTGCCAGCAGCAGCGGGCTTAATGAAAAACTGTTTTTT. Protein sequence: CASSSGLNEKLFF.

J is TRBJ1-3 and V is TRBV12-3 or TRBV12-4; D is undetermined. The CDR3 is 13 residues long. V was cut by 4 bases and J by 4 bases, with 8 bases left in between. The CDR3 is CASSYLRGNTIYF. Written as DNA, the CDR3 is TGTGCCAGCAGTTACCTTAGGGGAAACACCATATATTTT.

CDR3 bases: TGTGCCAGCAGCTACCCTCCCAGGGGGCATTCGGGAGAGACCCAGTACTTC. It translates to CASSYPPRGHSGETQYF. The V gene is TRBV11-2, the J gene TRBJ2-5; 8 bases are a match to TRBD1. This CDR3 has 17 amino acids. J gave up 4 bases and V 4 bases, and 14 bases lay outside the gene matches. CDR1 is SGHAT, CDR2 FQNNGV, per germline.

The chain is built from TRBV15 and TRBJ2-1; 10 bases match TRBD2. The ends lost 0 bases at V and 8 bases at J; junction bases unmatched: 10. Germline assignment: CDR1 LNHNV and CDR2 YYDKDF (reference sequence). There are 17 residues in the CDR3. CDR3 protein: CATSRDPLAGVGDEQFF. In DNA, the CDR3 is TGTGCCACCAGCAGAGATCCTCTAGCGGGGGTCGGGGATGAGCAGTTCTTC.